Presented here are 19 T cell receptor beta chains from one specimen sequenced in a study of T-cell reconstitution after alpha-beta-depleted transplantation in children. Using unique molecular identifiers, the investigators prepared the TCRbeta library. Each CDR3 protein gets one entry after TCRdb re-called the PCR reads with MiXCR. Found here are about 340,000 distinct CDR3 sequences, around 10% of them singletons; the top ten hold around 2.3%. Sample: PBMCs from the stem cell graft donor, taken from the stem cell graft. These receptors were obtained from a human donor who donated a stem cell graft to a child with acute lymphoblastic leukemia.

This clonotype was found a few times. The chain is built from TRBV7-9 and TRBJ1-6, with D perhaps TRBD1 (6 bases). The CDR3 has 13 amino acids. Germline V gives CDR1 SEHNR, CDR2 FQNEAQ (reference sequence). Trimming removed 4 bases at V and 13 bases at J, with 14 bases between. As DNA, the CDR3 is TGTGCCAGCAGCTCCGAACAGGGTCTTCCCCTCCACTTT. Its protein is CASSSEQGLPLHF.

The chain carries TRBV9 and TRBJ2-5; TRBD1 matches 10 bases. Germline CDR1 SGDLS, CDR2 YYNGEE. The length of the CDR3 is 16 residues. Losses at the gene ends were 1 base for V and 4 bases for J; bases not matched to a gene: 7. The CDR3 reads CASSVRHDRGRETQYF. Here the CDR3 DNA reads TGTGCCAGCAGCGTACGCCATGACAGGGGGCGAGAGACCCAGTACTTC.

This clonotype appeared many times. This chain joins TRBV20-1 and TRBJ1-5; 9 nucleotides align to TRBD1. CDR1 and CDR2 (germline): DFQATT, SNEGSKA (reference sequence). The CDR3 consists of 15 residues. V shed 1 base, J shed 5 bases, and the junction held 6 bases outside the gene matches. In nucleotides, the CDR3 is TGCAGTGCTAGAGCCCCGGGACAGGGCTATCAGCCCCAGCATTTT. Translation gives CSARAPGQGYQPQHF.

The chain joins TRBV27 to TRBJ2-1; no clear D. The CDR3 loop spans 13 amino acids. The ends were cut back, 4 bases at V and 9 bases at J, with 13 bases in the middle. The V gene's germline CDR1 is MNHEY and CDR2 SMNVEV (reference sequence). CDR3: CASSSLPSAEQFF. CDR3 in DNA: TGTGCCAGCAGTTCCCTTCCTTCGGCTGAGCAGTTCTTC.

This clonotype has just a few counts. The chain links TRBV19 to TRBJ2-7, with D possibly TRBD1 on 6 matching bases. CDR3 size: 13 residues. V was shortened by 5 bases and J by 2 bases, with 10 bases between the two germline ends. Germline loops: CDR1 LNHDA, CDR2 SQIVND (reference sequence). The CDR3 nucleotides are TGTGCCAGTAGTCGACGGACAGCCTACGAGCAGTACTTC. This translates into CASSRRTAYEQYF.

This clonotype appeared many times. The chain uses TRBV10-2 and TRBJ2-7, with 8 positions matching TRBD1. The CDR3 sequence is 13 residues long. The V segment lost 4 bases and the J segment 3 bases; nucleotides outside the gene matches: 2. Germline V gene sequence: CDR1 WSHSY, CDR2 SAAADI. CDR3 in DNA: TGCGCCAGCAGTGCTGGACAGGGCTACGAGCAGTACTTC. Encoded protein: CASSAGQGYEQYF.

The V and J genes are TRBV28 and TRBJ2-5; 7 bases agree with TRBD1. V was clipped by 6 bases and J by 5 bases; unmatched bases: 21. The CDR3 has 18 amino acids. Germline loops: CDR1 MDHEN, CDR2 SYDVKM. As DNA, the CDR3 is TGTGCCAGCAGCCAGAGGCTCCCTTATGGGACAGCCGGGGAGACCCAGTACTTC. It encodes CASSQRLPYGTAGETQYF.

There are a few counts of this clonotype. This sequence joins TRBV20-1 and TRBJ2-5, with D perhaps matching TRBD2 (5 bases). The CDR3 has 16 residues. Germline V gene lookup returns CDR1 DFQATT and CDR2 SNEGSKA (reference sequence). Trimming took 1 base from V and 3 from J, leaving 18 bases between them. The CDR3 loop reads CSARGGGLNGKETQYF. CDR3 bases: TGCAGTGCTAGAGGTGGCGGGCTCAACGGGAAAGAGACCCAGTACTTC.

The chain combines TRBV20-1 with TRBJ2-2; TRBD1 matches 9 bases. V trimming: 6 bases; J trimming: 6 bases; junction bases outside the gene matches: 14. CDR1 and CDR2 (germline): DFQATT, SNEGSKA (reference sequence). This CDR3 comprises 16 residues. CDR3 protein: CSAPRWTGVEAGELFF. CDR3 nucleotide sequence: TGCAGTGCCCCCAGGTGGACAGGGGTGGAAGCCGGGGAGCTGTTTTTT.

The chain recombines TRBV7-8 with TRBJ2-7; 8 bases are shared with TRBD2. The CDR3 extends over 15 amino acids. The V and J ends lost 2 bases and 4 bases, in that order; junction bases with no gene match: 7. CDR1 and CDR2 (germline): SGHVS, FQNEAQ. In DNA, the CDR3 is TGTGCCAGCAGCTTATGGTCTAGCGGGCTATACGAGCAGTACTTC. Translation: CASSLWSSGLYEQYF.

The CDR3 protein is CASSQNLLGGRDHTDTQYF. In DNA form, the CDR3 reads TGCGCCAGCAGCCAAAACCTTCTTGGCGGGAGGGACCACACAGATACGCAGTATTTT. The gene calls are TRBV4-1 and TRBJ2-3; 9 bases are shared with TRBD2. With 2 bases clipped from V and 2 bases from J, the junction kept 14 bases outside the gene matches. Germline lookup yields CDR1 MGHRA and CDR2 YSYEKL. The CDR3 sequence is 19 residues long.

This clonotype was seen a handful of times. The V gene is TRBV20-1, the J gene TRBJ2-1; no firm D call. The CDR3 totals 12 residues. Germline CDR1 reads DFQATT; CDR2 reads SNEGSKA (reference sequence). V was pared by 4 bases and J by 2 bases, with 6 bases between. The CDR3 nucleotides are TGCAGTGCTATAGGACCCTACAATGAGCAGTTCTTC. Protein: CSAIGPYNEQFF.

In this sample, this clonotype turned up many times. CDR3 sequence reads: CASSLPGQGTYNEQFF. The DNA for the CDR3 is TGTGCCAGCAGCTTACCCGGACAGGGTACTTACAATGAGCAGTTCTTC. The gene calls are TRBV7-9 and TRBJ2-1; 8 nucleotides agree with TRBD1. Looked up from germline, CDR1 is SEHNR and CDR2 is FQNEAQ (reference sequence). CDR3 length equals 16 residues. V was clipped by 2 bases and J by 4 bases; unmatched bases: 7. Drawing the rest from reference TRBV7-9 and TRBJ2-1, the complete variable domain is DTGVSQNPRHKITKRGQNVTFRCDPISEHNRLYWYRQTLGQGPEFLTYFQNEAQLEKSRLLSDRFSAERPKGSFSTLEIQRTEQGDSAMYLCASSLPGQGTYNEQFFGPGTRLTVL.

The rearrangement joins TRBV28 to TRBJ2-5; no definite D call. Germline lookup yields CDR1 MDHEN and CDR2 SYDVKM. Trimming stripped 1 base from V and 2 bases from J, with 11 bases between. This CDR3 has 15 residues. The CDR3 DNA reads TGTGCCAGCAGTTTATTTGGCCAGATACAAGAGACCCAGTACTTC. This encodes CASSLFGQIQETQYF.

As DNA, the CDR3 is TGTGCCAGTAGAGGGACTAGCGGAAATTACAATGAGCAGTTCTTC. It encodes CASRGTSGNYNEQFF. The V call is TRBV19, the J call TRBJ2-1, with 11 bases identical to TRBD2. The CDR3 is 15 amino acids. Germline-derived CDR1 and CDR2 are LNHDA and SQIVND (reference sequence). V was pared by 6 bases and J by 4 bases, with 5 bases of the junction left unmatched. The whole variable domain, remainder taken from reference TRBV19 and TRBJ2-1, is DGGITQSPKYLFRKEGQNVTLSCEQNLNHDAMYWYRQDPGQGLRLIYYSQIVNDFQKGDIAEGYSVSREKKESFPLTVTSAQKNPTAFYLCASRGTSGNYNEQFFGPGTRLTVL.

This clonotype was picked up a small number of times. V is TRBV25-1 and J is TRBJ1-5, with a possible D match to TRBD1 (6 bases). The V gene's germline CDR1 is MGHDK and CDR2 SYGVNS. The CDR3 has 16 amino acids. The V end was cut by 6 bases, the J end by 0 bases, with 15 bases between. The chain's CDR3 is CASSERDTDSNQPQHF. CDR3 bases: TGTGCCAGCAGCGAACGGGACACCGATAGCAATCAGCCCCAGCATTTT.

In DNA, the CDR3 is TGTGCCATCAGGCTGGGACTAGCGGGACCTTACAATGAGCAGTTCTTC. It encodes CAIRLGLAGPYNEQFF. The chain combines TRBV10-3 with TRBJ2-1; 13 positions agree with TRBD2. V lost 6 bases, J lost 4 bases, and 6 bases stayed unmatched. This CDR3 is built from 16 residues. CDR1 and CDR2 from the germline V gene are ENHRY and SYGVKD.

This sequence joins TRBV12-3 or TRBV12-4 and TRBJ2-1, with 14 bases identical to TRBD2. The CDR3 has 16 amino acids. J was trimmed by 10 bases and V by 7 bases; bases with no gene match: 12. In nucleotides, the CDR3 is TGTGCCAGCAAAAAACTGGGACTAGCGGGAGAGGAAGAGCAGTTCTTC. Its translation is CASKKLGLAGEEEQFF.

This clonotype was observed a handful of times. The chain recombines TRBV7-9 with TRBJ2-3; D ambiguous. Between the trimmed V and J ends, which lost 0 bases and 4 bases, there was a span of 8 bases. The CDR3 consists of 14 residues. The germline gives CDR1 SEHNR, CDR2 FQNEAQ (reference sequence). Written as DNA, the CDR3 is TGTGCCAGCAGCTTAGCCCCTGCGGCAGATACGCAGTATTTT. It translates to CASSLAPAADTQYF.